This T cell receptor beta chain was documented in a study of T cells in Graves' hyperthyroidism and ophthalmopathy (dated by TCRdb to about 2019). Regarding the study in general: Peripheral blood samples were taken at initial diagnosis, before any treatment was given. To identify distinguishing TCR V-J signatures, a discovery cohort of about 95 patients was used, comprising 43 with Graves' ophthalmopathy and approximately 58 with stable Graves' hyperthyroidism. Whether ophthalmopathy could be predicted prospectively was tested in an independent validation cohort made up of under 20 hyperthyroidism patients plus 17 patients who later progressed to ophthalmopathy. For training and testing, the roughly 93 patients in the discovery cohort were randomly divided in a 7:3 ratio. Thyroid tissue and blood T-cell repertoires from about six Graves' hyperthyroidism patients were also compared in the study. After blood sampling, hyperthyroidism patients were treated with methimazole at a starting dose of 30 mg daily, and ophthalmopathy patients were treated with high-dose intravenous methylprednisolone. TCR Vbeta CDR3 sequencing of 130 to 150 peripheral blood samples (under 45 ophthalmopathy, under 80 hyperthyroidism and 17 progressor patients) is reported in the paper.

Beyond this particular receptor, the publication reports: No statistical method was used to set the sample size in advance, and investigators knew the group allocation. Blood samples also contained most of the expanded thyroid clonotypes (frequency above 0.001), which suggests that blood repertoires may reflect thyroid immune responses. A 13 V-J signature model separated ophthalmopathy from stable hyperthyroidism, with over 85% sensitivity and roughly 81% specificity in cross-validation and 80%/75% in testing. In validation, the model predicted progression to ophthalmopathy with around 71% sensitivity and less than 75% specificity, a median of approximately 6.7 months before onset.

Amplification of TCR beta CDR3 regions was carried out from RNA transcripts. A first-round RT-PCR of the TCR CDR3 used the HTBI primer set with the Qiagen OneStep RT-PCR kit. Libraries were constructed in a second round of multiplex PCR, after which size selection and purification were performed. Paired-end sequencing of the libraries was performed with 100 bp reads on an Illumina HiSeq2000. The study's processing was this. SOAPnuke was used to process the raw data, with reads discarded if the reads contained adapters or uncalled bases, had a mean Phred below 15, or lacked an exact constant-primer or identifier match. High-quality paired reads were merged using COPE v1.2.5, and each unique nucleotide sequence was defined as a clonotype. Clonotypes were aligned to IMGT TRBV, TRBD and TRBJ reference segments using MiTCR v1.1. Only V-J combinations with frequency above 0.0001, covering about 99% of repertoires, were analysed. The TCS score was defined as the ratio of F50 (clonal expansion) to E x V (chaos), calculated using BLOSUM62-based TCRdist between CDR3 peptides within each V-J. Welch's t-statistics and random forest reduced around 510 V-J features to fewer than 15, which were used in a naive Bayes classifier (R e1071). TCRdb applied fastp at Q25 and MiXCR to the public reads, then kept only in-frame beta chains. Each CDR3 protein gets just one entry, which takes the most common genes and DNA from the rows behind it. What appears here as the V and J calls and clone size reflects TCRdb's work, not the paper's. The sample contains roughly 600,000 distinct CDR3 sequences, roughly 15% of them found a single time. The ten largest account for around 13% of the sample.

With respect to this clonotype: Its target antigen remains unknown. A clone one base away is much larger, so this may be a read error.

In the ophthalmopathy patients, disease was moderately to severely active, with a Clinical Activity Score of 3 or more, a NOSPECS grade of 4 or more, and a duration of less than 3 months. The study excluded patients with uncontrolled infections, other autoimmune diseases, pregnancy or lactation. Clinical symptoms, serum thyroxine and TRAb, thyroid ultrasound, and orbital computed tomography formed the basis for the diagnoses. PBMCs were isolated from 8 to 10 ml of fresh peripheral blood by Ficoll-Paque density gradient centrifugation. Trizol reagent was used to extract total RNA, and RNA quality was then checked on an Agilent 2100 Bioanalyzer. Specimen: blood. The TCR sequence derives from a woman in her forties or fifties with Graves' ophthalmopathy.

The CDR3 loop reads CASSLFRILHNEQLF. The nucleotides read TGTGCCAGCAGTTTATTTAGGATTCTCCACAATGAGCAGCTCTTC. This chain is built from TRBV28 and TRBJ2-1, with the identity of the D gene unclear. The CDR3 holds 15 amino acids from the cysteine to the phenylalanine. Only the CDR3 part of the read is kept: 45 bases, read in frame from the first base. Per the germline V gene, MDHEN is the CDR1 and SYDVKM is the CDR2. Here the CDR3 is joined to the reference TRBV28 and TRBJ2-1 genes, and the full variable domain is: DVKVTQSSRYLVKRTGEKVFLECVQDMDHENMFWYRQDPGLGLRLIYFSYDVKMKEKGDIPEGYSVSREKKERFSLILESASTNQTSMYLCASSLFRILHNEQLFGPGTRLTVL.